These 11 T cell receptor beta chains were all obtained from the same sample, sequenced in a study of T cells in Graves' hyperthyroidism and ophthalmopathy. The source material, RNA transcripts, was used to amplify TCR beta CDR3 regions. HTBI primers were employed in a first-round RT-PCR of the TCR CDR3. From the multiplex PCR reads, TCRdb called clonotypes with MiXCR, one entry per CDR3 protein. The data contain 400,000 to 450,000 distinct CDR3 sequences, roughly 15% of them singletons. The material sequenced was blood. The receptors shown here come from a man between 18 and 29 years old with Graves' ophthalmopathy.

This clonotype showed up many times. This chain uses TRBV10-3 with TRBJ2-7; 8 bases align to TRBD1. Germline loops: CDR1 ENHRY, CDR2 SYGVKD. The CDR3 is made up of 11 amino acids. V dropped 11 bases and J dropped 2; count of bases not matched to a gene: 2. The CDR3, as DNA: TGTGCCGTACAGGGGGCCTACGAGCAGTACTTC. This codes for CAVQGAYEQYF.

The gene calls are TRBV27 and TRBJ2-2; the D call may be TRBD1 or TRBD2 (5 bases each). V gave up 5 bases and J gave up 3 bases, with 16 bases separating them. This CDR3 has 16 amino acids. Germline V CDR1 and CDR2: MNHEY, SMNVEV (reference sequence). The CDR3 DNA reads TGTGCCAGCAGTGACAAGAAGGGGCGGGACACCGGGGAGCTGTTTTTT. Translated: CASSDKKGRDTGELFF.

V usage is TRBV30 and J usage is TRBJ1-2; D remains ambiguous. V lost 2 bases to trimming and J lost 1 base, with 11 bases between them. CDR1 is GTSNPN, CDR2 SVGIG, per germline (reference sequence). The CDR3 loop spans 14 amino acids. In nucleotides, the CDR3 is TGTGCCTGGAGTTCCTCTCCCTTTAACTATGGCTACACCTTC. Translation: CAWSSSPFNYGYTF.

V and J are TRBV6-2 or TRBV6-3 and TRBJ2-7; TRBD2 matches 8 bases. Germline lookup yields CDR1 MNHEY and CDR2 SVGEGT. V shed 7 bases and J 0 bases; nucleotides not matched to a gene: 5. CDR3 size: 14 residues. This CDR3 reads CASNLAGSSYEQYF. CDR3 sequence (DNA): TGTGCCAGCAACTTAGCGGGGAGCTCCTACGAGCAGTACTTC.

This clonotype was seen at least ten times. This sequence joins TRBV3-1 and TRBJ2-3, with D unresolved. Per germline, CDR1 LGHDT and CDR2 YNNKEL (reference sequence). This CDR3 comprises 16 residues. Trimming removed 3 bases from V and 2 bases from J, with 15 bases in between. This CDR3 reads CASSHVLGLFTDTQYF. The CDR3 nucleotides are TGTGCCAGCAGCCATGTCCTAGGCTTATTCACAGATACGCAGTATTTT.

This clonotype came up a few times. The chain links TRBV12-5 to TRBJ1-4; D is perhaps TRBD1 (5 bases). The length of the CDR3 is 14 residues. Trimming pared 7 bases from V and 3 bases from J, leaving 12 bases between. Per the germline V gene, CDR1 is LGHNT and CDR2 is FRNRAP. CDR3 DNA: TGTGCTAGTGCCCAGACAGCACCTAATGAAAAACTGTTTTTT. It codes for CASAQTAPNEKLFF.

This clonotype was detected a few times. The chain carries TRBV19 and TRBJ2-3; possibly TRBD1 for D (6 bases). Germline V gene sequence: CDR1 LNHDA, CDR2 SQIVND (reference sequence). V was shortened by 5 bases and J by 0 bases, with 12 bases between the two germline ends. CDR3 length equals 15 residues. CDR3 residues: CASSVDRPSTDTQYF. CDR3 in DNA: TGTGCCAGTAGTGTGGACAGACCTAGCACAGATACGCAGTATTTT.

The sample holds many counts of this clonotype. The chain carries TRBV7-6 and TRBJ2-7, with D perhaps matching TRBD2 (6 bases). With 2 bases removed from V and 2 bases from J, the gap between germline ends came to 10 bases. The CDR3 sequence is 14 residues long. In germline, CDR1 is SGHVS, CDR2 FNYEAQ. CDR3 loop: CASSLMAGTYEQYF. The CDR3, as DNA: TGTGCCAGCAGCTTAATGGCGGGAACCTACGAGCAGTACTTC.

This chain links TRBV5-6 with TRBJ2-4, with 9 bases matching TRBD2. Germline V gene lookup returns CDR1 SGHDT and CDR2 YYEEEE. The length of the CDR3 is 14 residues. J lost 6 bases, V lost 1 base, and 2 bases had no gene match. CDR3 amino acids: CASSLRAGGNIQYF. The CDR3, as DNA: TGTGCCAGCAGCTTGAGAGCGGGGGGAAACATTCAGTACTTC.

The rearrangement links TRBV18 to TRBJ2-3; no reliable D call. Between the trimmed V and J ends, which lost 3 bases and 3 bases, there was a span of 10 bases. CDR3 length: 14 amino acids. Germline V lookup: CDR1 KGHSH, CDR2 LQKENI. This chain's CDR3 is CASSPLPGTDTQYF. In DNA, the CDR3 is TGTGCCAGCTCACCTCTCCCCGGGACAGATACGCAGTATTTT.

The chain employs TRBV24-1 and TRBJ1-5; no clear D. Between the trimmed V and J ends, which lost 1 base and 5 bases, there was a span of 2 bases. In germline, CDR1 is KGHDR, CDR2 SFDVKD. This CDR3 spans 12 amino acids. The chain's CDR3 is CATSDFDQPQHF. CDR3 bases: TGTGCCACCAGTGATTTCGATCAGCCCCAGCATTTT.